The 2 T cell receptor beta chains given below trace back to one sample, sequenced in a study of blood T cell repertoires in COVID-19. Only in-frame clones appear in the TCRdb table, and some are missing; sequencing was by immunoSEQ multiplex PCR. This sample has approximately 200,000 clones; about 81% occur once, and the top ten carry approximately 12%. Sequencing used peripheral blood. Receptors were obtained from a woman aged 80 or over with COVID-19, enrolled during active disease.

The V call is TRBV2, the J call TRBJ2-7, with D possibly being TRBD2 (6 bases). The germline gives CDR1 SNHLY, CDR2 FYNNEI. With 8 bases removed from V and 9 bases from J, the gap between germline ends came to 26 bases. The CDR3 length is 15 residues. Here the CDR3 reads CASVRDRNHPGGQYF. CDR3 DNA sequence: TGTGCCAGCGTAAGGGATCGGAACCATCCCGGGGGGCAGTACTTC.

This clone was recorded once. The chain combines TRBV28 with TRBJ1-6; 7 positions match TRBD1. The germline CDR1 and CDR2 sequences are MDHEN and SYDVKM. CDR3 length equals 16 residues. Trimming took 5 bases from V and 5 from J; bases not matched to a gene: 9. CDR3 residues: CASSRDRGANNSPLHF. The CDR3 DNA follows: TGTGCCAGCAGTAGGGACAGAGGGGCAAATAATTCACCCCTCCACTTT.